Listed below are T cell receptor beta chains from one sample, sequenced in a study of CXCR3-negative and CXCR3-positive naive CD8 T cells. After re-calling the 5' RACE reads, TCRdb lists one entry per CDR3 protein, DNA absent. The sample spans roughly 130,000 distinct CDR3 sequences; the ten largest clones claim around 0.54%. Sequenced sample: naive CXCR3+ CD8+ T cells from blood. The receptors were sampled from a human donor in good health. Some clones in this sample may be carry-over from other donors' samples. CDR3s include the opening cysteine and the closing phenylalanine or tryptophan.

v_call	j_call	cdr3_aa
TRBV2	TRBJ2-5	CASSEVTGVQETQYF
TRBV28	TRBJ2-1	CASSYYHSTVGYNEQFF
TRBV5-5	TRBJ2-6	CASSIESLRNSGANVLTF
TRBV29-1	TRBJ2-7	CSVVSPQQGFHEQYF
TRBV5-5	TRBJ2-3	CASSIAGTTDTQYF
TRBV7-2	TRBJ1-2	CASSLEWGDYGYTF
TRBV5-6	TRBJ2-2	CASSPTSGLTTGELFF
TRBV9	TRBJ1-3	CASSDGTNGNTIYF
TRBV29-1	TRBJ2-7	CSVEDGSYEQYF
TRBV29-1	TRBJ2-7	CSVVWGQGMSYEQYF
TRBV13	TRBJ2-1	CASSLEGSGKAYNEQFF
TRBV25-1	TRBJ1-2	CASRGDSYHGYTF
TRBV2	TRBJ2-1	CASSTGPLIYEQFF
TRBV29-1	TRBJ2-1	CSVVPGVSYNEQFF
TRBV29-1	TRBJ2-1	CSVTGTGGSYNEQFF
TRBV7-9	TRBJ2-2	CASSSLFGLEQVGELFF
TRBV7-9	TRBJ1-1	CASTWGGADAFF
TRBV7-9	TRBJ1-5	CASSLGGTHQPQHF
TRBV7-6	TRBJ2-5	CASSLAGVGETQYF
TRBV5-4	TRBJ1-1	CASSPGPASSEAFF
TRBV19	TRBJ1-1	CASSIPLGREVSTEAFF
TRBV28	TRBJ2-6	CASSRSSWTNVLTF
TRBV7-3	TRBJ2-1	CASRRSGEDEQFF
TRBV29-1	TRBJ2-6	CSVASGTSSGANVLTF
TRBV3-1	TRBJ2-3	CASSHLGSSGKSADTQYF
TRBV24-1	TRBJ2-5	CATSDFPGTGEETQYF
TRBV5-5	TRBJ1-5	CASSLSDYSNQPQHF
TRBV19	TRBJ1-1	CASSTGPNTEAFF
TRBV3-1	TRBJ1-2	CASSQAGGAGGYTF
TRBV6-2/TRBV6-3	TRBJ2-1	CASSLGLASNEQFF
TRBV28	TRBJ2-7	CASSGRSYSYEQYF
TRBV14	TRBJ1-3	CASSRDFSSGNTVYF
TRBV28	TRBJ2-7	CASSLGARDRGYEQYF
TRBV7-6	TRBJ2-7	CASSLNRDTAYEQYF
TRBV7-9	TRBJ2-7	CASSQTSGSTYEQYF
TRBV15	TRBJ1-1	CATSTEGQRVNTEAFF
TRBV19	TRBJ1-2	CASSNPPWVYYGYTF
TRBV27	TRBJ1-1	CAASGPAGELFF
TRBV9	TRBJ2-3	CASSGTWGGPDTQYF
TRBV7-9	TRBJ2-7	CASSSFERGTSGGYEQYF
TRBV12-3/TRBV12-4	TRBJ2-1	CASSPESSYNEQFF
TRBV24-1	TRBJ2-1	CATSDPHGSLNWDEQFF
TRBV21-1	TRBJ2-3	CASSNPGQSPSMADTQYF
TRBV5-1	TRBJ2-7	CASSLGRGILRTNYEQYF
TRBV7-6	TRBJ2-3	CASSTSLAGGPLDTQYF